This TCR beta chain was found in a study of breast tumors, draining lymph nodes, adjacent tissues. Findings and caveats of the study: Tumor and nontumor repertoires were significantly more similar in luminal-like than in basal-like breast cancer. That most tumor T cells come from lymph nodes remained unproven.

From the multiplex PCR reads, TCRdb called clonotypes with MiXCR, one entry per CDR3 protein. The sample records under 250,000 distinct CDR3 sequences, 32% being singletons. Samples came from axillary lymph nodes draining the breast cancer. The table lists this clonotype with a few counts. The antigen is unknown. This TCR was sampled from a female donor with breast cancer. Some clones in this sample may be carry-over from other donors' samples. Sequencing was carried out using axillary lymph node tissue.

The CDR3 DNA sequence: TGCGCCAGCAGCCAAGATGGTCCAGCGGGAGAACATGAGCAGTTCTTC. Its translation is CASSQDGPAGEHEQFF. V usage is TRBV4-3 and J usage is TRBJ2-1; 8 positions agree with TRBD2. Germline V lookup: CDR1 LGHNA, CDR2 YSLEER. CDR3 length: 16 amino acids. The V gene end was trimmed by 0 bases and the J gene end by 8 bases; junction bases not matched to a gene: 9.